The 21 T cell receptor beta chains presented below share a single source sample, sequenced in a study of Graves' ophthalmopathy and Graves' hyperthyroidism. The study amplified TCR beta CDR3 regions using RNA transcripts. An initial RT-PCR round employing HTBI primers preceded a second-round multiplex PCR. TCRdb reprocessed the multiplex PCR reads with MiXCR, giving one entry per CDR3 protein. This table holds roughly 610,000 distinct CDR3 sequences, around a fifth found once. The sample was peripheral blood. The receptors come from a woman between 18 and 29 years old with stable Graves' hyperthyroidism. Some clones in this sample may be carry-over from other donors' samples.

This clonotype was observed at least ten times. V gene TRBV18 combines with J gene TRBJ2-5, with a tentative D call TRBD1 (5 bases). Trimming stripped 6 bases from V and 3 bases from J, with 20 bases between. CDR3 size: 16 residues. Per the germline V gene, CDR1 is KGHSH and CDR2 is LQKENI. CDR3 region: CASSPQARGKEETQYF. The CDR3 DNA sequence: TGTGCCAGCTCGCCGCAAGCTAGGGGCAAGGAAGAGACCCAGTACTTC. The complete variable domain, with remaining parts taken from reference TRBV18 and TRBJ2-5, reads NAGVMQNPRHLVRRRGQEARLRCSPMKGHSHVYWYRQLPEEGLKFMVYLQKENIIDESGMPKERFSAEFPKEGPSILRIQQVVRGDSAAYFCASSPQARGKEETQYFGPGTRLLVL.

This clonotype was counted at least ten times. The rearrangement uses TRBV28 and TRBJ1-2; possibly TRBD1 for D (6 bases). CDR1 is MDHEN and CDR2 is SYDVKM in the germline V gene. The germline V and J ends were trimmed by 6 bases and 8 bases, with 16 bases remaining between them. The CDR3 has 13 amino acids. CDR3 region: CASRQTGTVGYTF. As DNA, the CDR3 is TGTGCCAGCAGACAAACAGGGACGGTAGGCTACACCTTC.

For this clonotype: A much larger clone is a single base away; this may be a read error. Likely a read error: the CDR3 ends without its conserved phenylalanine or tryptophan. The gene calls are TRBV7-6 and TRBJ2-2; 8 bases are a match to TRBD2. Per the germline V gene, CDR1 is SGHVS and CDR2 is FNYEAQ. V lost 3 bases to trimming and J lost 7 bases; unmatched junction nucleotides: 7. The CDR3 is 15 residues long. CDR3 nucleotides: TGTGCCAGCAGCTTCGGCGGGAGGTTTAGCGGGGAGCTGTTTTTG. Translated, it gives CASSFGGRFSGELFL.

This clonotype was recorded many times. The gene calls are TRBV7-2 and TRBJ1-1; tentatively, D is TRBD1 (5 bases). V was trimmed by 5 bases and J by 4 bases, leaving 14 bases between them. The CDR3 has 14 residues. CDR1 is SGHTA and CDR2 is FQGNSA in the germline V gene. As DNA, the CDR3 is TGTGCCAGCAGCGCCGGGTCCGGGGGCACTGAAGCTTTCTTT. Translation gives CASSAGSGGTEAFF.

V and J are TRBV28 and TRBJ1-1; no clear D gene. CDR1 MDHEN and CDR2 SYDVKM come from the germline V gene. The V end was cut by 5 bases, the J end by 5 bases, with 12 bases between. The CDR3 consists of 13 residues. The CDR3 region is CASSLWVMTEAFF. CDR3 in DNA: TGTGCCAGCAGTCTTTGGGTGATGACTGAAGCTTTCTTT.

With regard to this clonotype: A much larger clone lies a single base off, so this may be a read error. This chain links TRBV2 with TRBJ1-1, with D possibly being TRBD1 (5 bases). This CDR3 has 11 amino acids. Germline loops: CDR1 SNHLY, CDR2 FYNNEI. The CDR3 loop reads CASTKGAEACF. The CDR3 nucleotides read TGTGCCAGCACGAAAGGGGCTGAAGCTTGCTTT.

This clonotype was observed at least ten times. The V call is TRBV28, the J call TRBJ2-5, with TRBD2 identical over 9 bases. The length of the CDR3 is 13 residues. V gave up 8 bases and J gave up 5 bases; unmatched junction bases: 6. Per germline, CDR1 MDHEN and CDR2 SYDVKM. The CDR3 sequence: CASVRGGAETQYF. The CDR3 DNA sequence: TGTGCCAGCGTTCGCGGGGGGGCGGAGACCCAGTACTTC.

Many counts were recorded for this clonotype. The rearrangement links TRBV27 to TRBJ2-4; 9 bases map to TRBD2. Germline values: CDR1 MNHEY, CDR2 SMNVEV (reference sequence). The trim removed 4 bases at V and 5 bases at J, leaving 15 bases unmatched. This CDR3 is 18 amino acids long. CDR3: CASSSVPPRGGRQNIQYF. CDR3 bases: TGTGCCAGCAGTTCCGTCCCTCCGCGGGGGGGCCGCCAAAACATTCAGTACTTC.

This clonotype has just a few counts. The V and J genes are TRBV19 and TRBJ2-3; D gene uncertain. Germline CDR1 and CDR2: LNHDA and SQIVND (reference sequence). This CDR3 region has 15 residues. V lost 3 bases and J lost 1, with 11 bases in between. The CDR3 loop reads CASSILGGRTDTQYF. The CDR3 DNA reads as TGTGCCAGTAGTATTCTCGGCGGACGCACAGATACGCAGTATTTT.

The CDR3 region has the DNA TGTGCCAGCAGTGAACTTGGATGGGGAGCTTTCTTT. This sequence encodes CASSELGWGAFF. The V call is TRBV12-3 or TRBV12-4, the J call TRBJ1-1; D call uncertain. CDR3 length equals 12 residues. V dropped 5 bases and J dropped 10 bases, with 14 bases sitting between them.

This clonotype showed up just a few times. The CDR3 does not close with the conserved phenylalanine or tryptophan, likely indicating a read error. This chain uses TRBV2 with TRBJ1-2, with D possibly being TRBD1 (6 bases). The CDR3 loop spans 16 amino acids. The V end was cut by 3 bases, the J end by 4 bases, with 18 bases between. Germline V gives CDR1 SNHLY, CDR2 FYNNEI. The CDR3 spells CASSETLTGTGYGYTY. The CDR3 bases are TGTGCCAGCAGTGAGACCTTGACAGGAACGGGCTATGGCTACACCTAC.

The CDR3 bases are TGTGCCAGCAGTTTCCGCGCAGGGAGTTTTCAGCCCCAGCATTTT. Translated: CASSFRAGSFQPQHF. The chain combines TRBV28 with TRBJ1-5; D may be TRBD1 (5 bases). Germline V gene sequence: CDR1 MDHEN, CDR2 SYDVKM. V gave up 3 bases and J gave up 6 bases, with 15 bases separating them. This CDR3 is 15 amino acids long. Filled out from reference TRBV28 and TRBJ1-5, the complete variable domain reads DVKVTQSSRYLVKRTGEKVFLECVQDMDHENMFWYRQDPGLGLRLIYFSYDVKMKEKGDIPEGYSVSREKKERFSLILESASTNQTSMYLCASSFRAGSFQPQHFGDGTRLSIL.

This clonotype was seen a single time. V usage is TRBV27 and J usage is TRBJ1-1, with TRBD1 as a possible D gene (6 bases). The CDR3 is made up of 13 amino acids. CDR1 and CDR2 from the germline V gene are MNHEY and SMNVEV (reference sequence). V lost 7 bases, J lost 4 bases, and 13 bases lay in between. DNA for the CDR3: TGTGCCAGCACCGGGCCCAGGGGCACTGAAGCTTTCTTT. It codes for CASTGPRGTEAFF.

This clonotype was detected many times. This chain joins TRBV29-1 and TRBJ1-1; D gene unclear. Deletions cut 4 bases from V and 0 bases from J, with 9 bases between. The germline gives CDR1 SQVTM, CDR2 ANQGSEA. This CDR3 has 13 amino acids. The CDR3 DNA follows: TGCAGCGTTGCGTTTGGGATGAACACTGAAGCTTTCTTT. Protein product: CSVAFGMNTEAFF. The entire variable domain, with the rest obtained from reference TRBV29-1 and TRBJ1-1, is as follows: SAVISQKPSRDICQRGTSLTIQCQVDSQVTMMFWYRQQPGQSLTLIATANQGSEATYESGFVIDKFPISRPNLTFSTLTVSNMSPEDSSIYLCSVAFGMNTEAFFGQGTRLTVV.

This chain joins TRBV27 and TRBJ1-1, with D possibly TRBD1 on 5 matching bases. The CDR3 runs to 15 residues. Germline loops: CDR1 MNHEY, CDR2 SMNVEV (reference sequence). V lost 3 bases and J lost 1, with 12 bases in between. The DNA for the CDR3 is TGTGCCAGCAGTTTGCCCGACAGCCCGAACACTGAAGCTTTCTTT. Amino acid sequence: CASSLPDSPNTEAFF.

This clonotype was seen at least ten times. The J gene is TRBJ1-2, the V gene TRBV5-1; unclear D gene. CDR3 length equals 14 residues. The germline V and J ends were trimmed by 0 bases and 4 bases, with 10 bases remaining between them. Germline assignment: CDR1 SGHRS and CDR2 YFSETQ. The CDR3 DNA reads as TGCGCCAGCAGCTTGGGGACCTTGAGCTATGGCTACACCTTC. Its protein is CASSLGTLSYGYTF.

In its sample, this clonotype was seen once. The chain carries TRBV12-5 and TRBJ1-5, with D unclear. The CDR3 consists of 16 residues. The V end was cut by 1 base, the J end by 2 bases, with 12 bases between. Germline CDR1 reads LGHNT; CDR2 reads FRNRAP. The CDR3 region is CASGLALGGGNQPQHF. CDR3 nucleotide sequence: TGTGCTAGTGGTTTGGCCCTAGGTGGTGGCAATCAGCCCCAGCATTTT.

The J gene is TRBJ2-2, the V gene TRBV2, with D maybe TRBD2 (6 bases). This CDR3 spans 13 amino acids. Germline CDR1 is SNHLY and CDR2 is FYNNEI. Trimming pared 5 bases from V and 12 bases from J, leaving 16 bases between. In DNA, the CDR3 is TGTGCCAGCAGTTCCCATCCAGGACTAAAGCTGTTTTTT. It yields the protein CASSSHPGLKLFF.

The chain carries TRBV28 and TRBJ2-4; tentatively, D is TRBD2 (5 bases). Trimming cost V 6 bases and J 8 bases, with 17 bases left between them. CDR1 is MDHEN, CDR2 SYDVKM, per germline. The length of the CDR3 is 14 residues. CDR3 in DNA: TGTGCCAGCAGAGGTAGCGAGAGCCAAGACATTCAGTACTTC. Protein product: CASRGSESQDIQYF.

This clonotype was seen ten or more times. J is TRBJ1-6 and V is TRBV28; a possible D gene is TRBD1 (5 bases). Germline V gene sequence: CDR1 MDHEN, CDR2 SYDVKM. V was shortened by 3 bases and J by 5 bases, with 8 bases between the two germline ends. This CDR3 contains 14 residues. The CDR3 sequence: CASSLGPNNSPLHF. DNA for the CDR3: TGTGCCAGCAGTTTGGGGCCGAATAATTCACCCCTCCACTTT.

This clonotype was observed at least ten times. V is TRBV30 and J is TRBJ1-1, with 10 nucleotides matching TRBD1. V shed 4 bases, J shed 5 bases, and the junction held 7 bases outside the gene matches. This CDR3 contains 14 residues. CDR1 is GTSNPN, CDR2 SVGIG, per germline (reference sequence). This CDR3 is CAWTRGQGNTEAFF. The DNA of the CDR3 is TGTGCCTGGACCCGGGGACAGGGGAATACTGAAGCTTTCTTT.